The 23 T cell receptor beta chains given below trace back to one sample, sequenced in a study of blood T cell repertoires in COVID-19. TCRdb keeps only in-frame clones here, not all; method: immunoSEQ multiplex PCR. This sample has 150,000 to 200,000 clones, with around 83% found just once. The sequencing input was peripheral blood. Receptors originate from a human donor in a cohort sampled during active COVID-19.

The V call is TRBV6-5, the J call TRBJ1-5, with a weak D call TRBD1 (5 bases). The CDR3 has 15 amino acids. V lost 0 bases and J lost 2, with 8 bases in between. Germline CDR1 reads MNHEY; CDR2 reads SVGAGI. CDR3 in amino acids: CASSYSGRGNQPQHF. CDR3 nucleotide sequence: TGTGCCAGCAGTTACTCGGGCAGGGGCAATCAGCCCCAGCATTTT.

This clone turned up a few times. J is TRBJ2-7 and V is TRBV18; D unclear. Germline loops: CDR1 KGHSH, CDR2 LQKENI. The V end was cut by 2 bases, the J end by 2 bases, with 10 bases between. This CDR3 has 14 amino acids. The CDR3 DNA is TGTGCCAGCTCACCAGGCCTAGGAGCCTACGAGCAGTACTTC. Translation gives CASSPGLGAYEQYF.

The count of this clone is one. The chain carries TRBV19 and TRBJ2-5, with a possible D match to TRBD1 (5 bases). This CDR3 has 15 residues. V was shortened by 5 bases and J by 6 bases, with 19 bases between the two germline ends. Germline CDR1 LNHDA, CDR2 SQIVND (reference sequence). For the CDR3, the DNA is TGTGCCAGTAGTCCCCGCCGGCAGGGCGGAAAGACCCAGTACTTC. Amino acids: CASSPRRQGGKTQYF.

The chain couples TRBV6-5 to TRBJ2-7; the match to TRBD1 covers 9 bases. J was trimmed by 7 bases and V by 3 bases; bases with no gene match: 13. CDR1 MNHEY and CDR2 SVGAGI come from the germline V gene. The CDR3 totals 16 residues. The CDR3 DNA reads as TGTGCCAGCAGTTATGCGGCGGGACAGGGAGGGAGGGAGCAGTACTTC. As protein: CASSYAAGQGGREQYF.

This clone has only one observation. The rearrangement uses TRBV19 and TRBJ2-6; the D gene is possibly TRBD1 (5 bases). The CDR3 contains 17 residues. With 3 bases removed from V and 0 bases from J, the gap between germline ends came to 12 bases. The V gene's germline CDR1 is LNHDA and CDR2 SQIVND (reference sequence). CDR3 sequence: CASSIRTRRSGANVLTF. In nucleotides, the CDR3 is TGTGCCAGTAGTATCCGGACACGGCGCTCTGGGGCCAACGTCCTGACTTTC.

The V gene is TRBV28, the J gene TRBJ2-7, with 9 bases fitting TRBD2. The CDR3 has 11 residues. Germline V gives CDR1 MDHEN, CDR2 SYDVKM. The V and J ends lost 6 bases and 8 bases, in that order; junction bases with no gene match: 2. For the CDR3, the DNA is TGTGCCAGCAGGGGGACTAGCCAGCAGTACTTC. Protein: CASRGTSQQYF.

The V call is TRBV6-1, the J call TRBJ1-5; D is unresolved. The CDR3 has 15 residues. Per the germline V gene, CDR1 is MNHNS and CDR2 is SASEGT. V lost 2 bases and J 1 base, leaving 9 bases between the germline ends. The CDR3 protein is CASSELGGSNQPQHF. In DNA form, the CDR3 reads TGTGCCAGCAGTGAACTCGGCGGCAGCAATCAGCCCCAGCATTTT.

The gene calls are TRBV11-3 and TRBJ1-6, with TRBD1 identical over 7 bases. CDR1 is SGHNT, CDR2 YENEEA, per germline. This CDR3 is built from 14 residues. V lost 5 bases, J lost 7 bases, and 5 bases stayed unmatched. In nucleotides, the CDR3 is TGTGCCAGCAGCCCCGGGACAGTCAATTCACCCCTCCACTTT. It translates to CASSPGTVNSPLHF.

V usage is TRBV9 and J usage is TRBJ1-2; TRBD1 aligns across 8 bases. CDR1 is SGDLS and CDR2 is YYNGEE in the germline V gene. The V segment lost 4 bases and the J segment 3 bases; nucleotides outside the gene matches: 14. The length of the CDR3 is 17 residues. Here the CDR3 reads CASSTGQGYNFDYGYTF. The CDR3 nucleotides read TGTGCCAGCAGCACCGGACAGGGATACAATTTCGACTATGGCTACACCTTC.

The J gene is TRBJ2-4, the V gene TRBV4-2; 7 nucleotides match TRBD1. CDR1 LGHNA and CDR2 YNFKEQ come from the germline V gene. The CDR3 has 16 amino acids. V gave up 3 bases and J gave up 0 bases; unmatched junction bases: 5. The CDR3 region is CASSHEQGLAKNIQYF. In DNA, the CDR3 is TGTGCCAGCAGCCATGAACAGGGGCTAGCCAAAAACATTCAGTACTTC.

On this clone: This sample also contains other DNA sequences that code for the same CDR3. This chain links TRBV7-2 with TRBJ1-5; tentative D call: TRBD1 (5 bases). Germline CDR1 and CDR2: SGHTA and FQGNSA. The CDR3 spans 15 residues. The ends were cut back, 3 bases at V and 1 base at J, with 10 bases in the middle. The CDR3 bases are TGTGCCAGCAGCTTGGACGGGGGGAGCAATCAGCCCCAGCATTTT. Translation gives CASSLDGGSNQPQHF.

This clone was observed a few times. The V and J genes are TRBV7-2 and TRBJ1-5; D may be TRBD1 (6 bases). CDR1 is SGHTA and CDR2 is FQGNSA in the germline V gene. V was trimmed by 2 bases and J by 4 bases, leaving 6 bases between them. The CDR3 sequence is 13 residues long. CDR3 in DNA: TGTGCCAGCAGCTTAAGGGGGAATCAGCCCCAGCATTTT. It codes for CASSLRGNQPQHF. Supplemented by reference TRBV7-2 and TRBJ1-5, the full variable domain reads GAGVSQSPSNKVTEKGKDVELRCDPISGHTALYWYRQSLGQGLEFLIYFQGNSAPDKSGLPSDRFSAERTGGSVSTLTIQRTQQEDSAVYLCASSLRGNQPQHFGDGTRLSIL.

The chain joins TRBV7-2 to TRBJ2-1, with 12 bases that match TRBD2. Germline-derived CDR1 and CDR2 are SGHTA and FQGNSA. The length of the CDR3 is 15 residues. With 5 bases clipped from V and 6 bases from J, the junction kept 5 bases outside the gene matches. The CDR3 DNA reads as TGTGCCAGCAGCACCCTAGCGGGAGGGGTCAATGAGCAGTTCTTC. Translation: CASSTLAGGVNEQFF.

This chain connects TRBV5-1 to TRBJ1-1; 7 bases match TRBD1. Germline V gene sequence: CDR1 SGHRS, CDR2 YFSETQ. The CDR3 spans 14 residues. The ends lost 4 bases at V and 2 bases at J; junction bases unmatched: 5. As DNA, the CDR3 is TGCGCCAGCAGCCGTGACAGGGCCAACACTGAAGCTTTCTTT. Translating gives CASSRDRANTEAFF.

CDR3 in DNA: TGTGCCAGCAGCCAGGGGGGACAGGGGGCGGGAGAGACCCAGTACTTC. Amino acid sequence: CASSQGGQGAGETQYF. The genes are TRBV4-2 and TRBJ2-5, with TRBD1 identical over 12 bases. The germline CDR1 and CDR2 sequences are LGHNA and YNFKEQ. V shed 3 bases and J 4 bases; nucleotides not matched to a gene: 6. The CDR3 has 16 amino acids.

The genes are TRBV7-6 and TRBJ1-4; TRBD1 agrees at 7 bases. The V gene's germline CDR1 is SGHVS and CDR2 FNYEAQ. V shed 1 base and J 5 bases; nucleotides not matched to a gene: 4. This CDR3 region has 15 residues. CDR3 amino acids: CASSLVPGQNEKLFF. For the CDR3, the DNA is TGTGCCAGCAGCTTAGTCCCGGGACAGAATGAAAAACTGTTTTTT.

The CDR3 coding sequence is TGTGCCATCACGGGAGGGCCTGGAAACACCATATATTTT. This encodes CAITGGPGNTIYF. The chain is built from TRBV10-3 and TRBJ1-3; D not resolved. Germline V gene sequence: CDR1 ENHRY, CDR2 SYGVKD. This CDR3 region has 13 residues. Trimming left V 7 bases short and J 2 bases short, with 9 bases between.

The chain employs TRBV4-3 and TRBJ2-1, with TRBD2 identical over 10 bases. In germline, CDR1 is LGHNA, CDR2 YSLEER. The junction had 6 bases not matched to a gene; V was cut back by 0 bases and J by 7 bases. CDR3 length equals 16 residues. The CDR3 loop reads CASSQESAGGPNEQFF. The CDR3 coding sequence is TGCGCCAGCAGCCAAGAGTCAGCGGGGGGGCCGAATGAGCAGTTCTTC.

This sequence joins TRBV27 and TRBJ2-7; D is unclear. V was cut by 3 bases and J by 5 bases, with 11 bases left in between. This CDR3 region has 13 residues. The germline CDR1 and CDR2 sequences are MNHEY and SMNVEV (reference sequence). The CDR3 sequence: CASSFGPLDEQYF. CDR3 in DNA: TGTGCCAGCAGTTTTGGGCCGCTTGACGAGCAGTACTTC.

This clone showed up just a few times. CDR3 residues: CASSHLEQGGEKLFF. The DNA for the CDR3 is TGTGCCAGCAGCCACCTCGAACAGGGAGGGGAAAAACTGTTTTTT. This chain links TRBV4-2 with TRBJ1-4; tentatively, D is TRBD1 (6 bases). CDR1 LGHNA and CDR2 YNFKEQ come from the germline V gene. The V end lost 3 bases, the J end lost 8 bases, and 16 bases lay between the germline ends. CDR3 length equals 15 residues.

The chain joins TRBV6-6 to TRBJ1-3, with D possibly matching TRBD1 (5 bases). The CDR3 has 16 amino acids. V lost 4 bases and J 0 bases, leaving 13 bases between the germline ends. Germline CDR1 is MNHNY and CDR2 is SVGAGI (reference sequence). CDR3 sequence (DNA): TGTGCCAGCAGTTTACGACAGTCCCTCTCTGGAAACACCATATATTTT. It specifies CASSLRQSLSGNTIYF.

The J gene is TRBJ1-1, the V gene TRBV4-2; TRBD1 is a possible D gene (5 bases). CDR1 is LGHNA, CDR2 YNFKEQ, per germline. The V gene lost 0 bases and the J gene lost 1 base, with 18 bases spanning the gap. This CDR3 spans 18 amino acids. As DNA, the CDR3 is TGTGCCAGCAGCCAAGATAGGACAATTGGGGCCTCGAACACTGAAGCTTTCTTT. Its protein product is CASSQDRTIGASNTEAFF.

This rearrangement joins TRBV6-2 or TRBV6-3 to TRBJ2-7; D is possibly TRBD1 (6 bases). Trimming pared 2 bases from V and 3 bases from J, leaving 17 bases between. The CDR3 is 16 residues long. Germline V CDR1 and CDR2: MNHEY, SVGEGT. CDR3 residues: CASSYPRGRGNYEQYF. The DNA of the CDR3 is TGTGCCAGCAGTTACCCTAGGGGGAGAGGGAACTACGAGCAGTACTTC.